This TCR beta chain was sequenced during a study of T cell responses to AZD1222 COVID-19 vaccine. Background on the study: Analyses pooled second doses at about 4 or about 12 weeks. Whole-study findings and limits: Among the donors, most were white British and more were female, and clonal diversity was possibly underestimated.

This CDR3 region has 12 residues. The V end lost 5 bases, the J end lost 6 bases, and 8 bases lay between the germline ends. Germline V CDR1 and CDR2: SGHVS, FQNEAQ. Only in-frame clones appear in the TCRdb table, and some are missing; sequencing was by immunoSEQ multiplex PCR. The table has tens of thousands of clones, more than 70% seen once. The count of this clone is one. Its antigen is still unknown. This rearrangement joins TRBV7-8 to TRBJ2-4, with D perhaps matching TRBD2 (6 bases). This TCR was recovered from an adult in good health. The source was peripheral blood, collected on day 0 of AZD1222 vaccination. The CDR3 reads CASSRGGNIQYF. The CDR3 DNA sequence: TGTGCCAGCAGCCGGGGAGGAAACATTCAGTACTTC.